This T cell receptor beta chain appears in the sequencing data of a study of graft-versus-host responses after intestinal transplantation. Study in general: Transplantation in recipients was multivisceral, liver-intestinal, or isolated intestinal. Overall study results and limits: The recipient marrow held GvH clones, and some of them showed up first in ileum or blood. Circulating GvH clones peaking coincided with falling HvG clones soon after transplant.

Using immunoSEQ multiplex PCR, the repertoire was profiled, and TCRdb retains in-frame clones only, with some absent. The data hold roughly 4,200 clones, with roughly two fifths observed a single time. V lost 2 bases to trimming and J lost 7 bases; unmatched junction nucleotides: 11. CDR3 length: 16 residues. The germline V gene encodes CDR1 PRHDT and CDR2 FYEKMQ (reference sequence). Co-plated with 200,000 CFSE-labeled responder cells were 200,000 irradiated, violet-dye-labeled stimulator cells. The reaction was completed, and proliferating CFSE-low CD3+CD4+ and CD3+CD8+ responders were then sorted. This clone was detected only a few times.

This receptor was identified in a human patient who was an organ donor for intestinal transplantation. The rearrangement uses TRBV13 and TRBJ1-2, with 9 positions matching TRBD1. The specimen was alloreactive CD8+ T cells from a mixed lymphocyte reaction culture, collected before transplantation. Subset: CFSE-low proliferating T cells sorted from approximately six-day pre-transplant mixed lymphocyte reaction (GvH or HvG direction). The CDR3 DNA is TGTGCCAGCAGCTTAAGTCTGACAGGGGGAACGGGTGGCTACACCTTC. Translating gives CASSLSLTGGTGGYTF.